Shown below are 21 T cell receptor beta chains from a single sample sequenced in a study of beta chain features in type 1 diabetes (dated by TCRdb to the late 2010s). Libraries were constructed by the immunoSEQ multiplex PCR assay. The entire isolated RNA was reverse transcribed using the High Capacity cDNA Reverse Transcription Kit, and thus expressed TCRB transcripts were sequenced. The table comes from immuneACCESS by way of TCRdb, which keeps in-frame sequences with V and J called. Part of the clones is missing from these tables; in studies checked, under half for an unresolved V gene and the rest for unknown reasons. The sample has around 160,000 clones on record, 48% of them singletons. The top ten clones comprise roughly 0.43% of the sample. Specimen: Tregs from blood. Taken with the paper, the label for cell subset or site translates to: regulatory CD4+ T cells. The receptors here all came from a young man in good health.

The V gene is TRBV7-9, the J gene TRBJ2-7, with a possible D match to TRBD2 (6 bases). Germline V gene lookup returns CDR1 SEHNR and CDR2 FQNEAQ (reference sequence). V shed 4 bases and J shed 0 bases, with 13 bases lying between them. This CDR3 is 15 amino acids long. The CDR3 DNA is TGTGCCAGCAGCTCCCGGACTAAAAGCTCCTACGAGCAGTACTTC. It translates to CASSSRTKSSYEQYF.

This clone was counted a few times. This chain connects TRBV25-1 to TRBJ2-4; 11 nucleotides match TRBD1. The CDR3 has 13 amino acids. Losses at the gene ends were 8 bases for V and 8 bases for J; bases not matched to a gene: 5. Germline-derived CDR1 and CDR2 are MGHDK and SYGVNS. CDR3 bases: TGTGCCAGCGGGGGACAGGGGGTCGACATTCAGTACTTC. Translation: CASGGQGVDIQYF. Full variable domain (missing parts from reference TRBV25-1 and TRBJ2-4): EADIYQTPRYLVIGTGKKITLECSQTMGHDKMYWYQQDPGMELHLIHYSYGVNSTEKGDLSSESTVSRIRTEHFPLTLESARPSHTSQYLCASGGQGVDIQYFGAGTRLSVL.

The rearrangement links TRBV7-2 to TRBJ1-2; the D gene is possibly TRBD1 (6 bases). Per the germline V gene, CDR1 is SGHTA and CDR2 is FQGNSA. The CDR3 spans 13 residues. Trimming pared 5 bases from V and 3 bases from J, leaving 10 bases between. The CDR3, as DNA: TGTGCCAGCAGCCCGGACAGATACTATGGCTACACCTTC. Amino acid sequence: CASSPDRYYGYTF.

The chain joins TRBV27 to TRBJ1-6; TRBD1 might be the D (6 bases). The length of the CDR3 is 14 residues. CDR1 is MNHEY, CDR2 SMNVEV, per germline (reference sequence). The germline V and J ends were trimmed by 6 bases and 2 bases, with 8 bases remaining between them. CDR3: CASRQGTYNSPLHF. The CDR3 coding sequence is TGTGCCAGCAGACAGGGTACCTATAATTCACCCCTCCACTTT.

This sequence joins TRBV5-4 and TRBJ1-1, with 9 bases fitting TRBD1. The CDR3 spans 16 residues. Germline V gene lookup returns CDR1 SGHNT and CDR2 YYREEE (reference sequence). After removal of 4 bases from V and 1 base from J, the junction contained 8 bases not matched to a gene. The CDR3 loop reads CASSVTGGSANTEAFF. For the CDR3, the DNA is TGTGCCAGCAGCGTTACAGGGGGCTCGGCGAACACTGAAGCTTTCTTT.

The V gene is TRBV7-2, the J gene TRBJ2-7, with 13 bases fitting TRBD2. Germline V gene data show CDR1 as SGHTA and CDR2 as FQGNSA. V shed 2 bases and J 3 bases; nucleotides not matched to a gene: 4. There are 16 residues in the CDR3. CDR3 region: CASSLLGTSGNYEQYF. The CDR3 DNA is TGTGCCAGCAGCTTACTTGGGACTAGCGGGAACTACGAGCAGTACTTC. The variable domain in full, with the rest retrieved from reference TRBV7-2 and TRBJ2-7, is GAGVSQSPSNKVTEKGKDVELRCDPISGHTALYWYRQSLGQGLEFLIYFQGNSAPDKSGLPSDRFSAERTGGSVSTLTIQRTQQEDSAVYLCASSLLGTSGNYEQYFGPGTRLTVT.

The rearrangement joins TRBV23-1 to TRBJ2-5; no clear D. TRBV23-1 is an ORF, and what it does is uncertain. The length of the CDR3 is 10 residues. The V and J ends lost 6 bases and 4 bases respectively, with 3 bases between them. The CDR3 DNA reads TGCGCCAGCAGGCGAGAGACCCAGTACTTC. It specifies CASRRETQYF.

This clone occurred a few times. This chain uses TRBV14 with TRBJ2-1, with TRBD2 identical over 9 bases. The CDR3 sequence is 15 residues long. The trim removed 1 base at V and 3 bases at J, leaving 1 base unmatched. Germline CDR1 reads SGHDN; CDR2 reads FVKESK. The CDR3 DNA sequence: TGTGCCAGCAGCCAAGGACTAGCGGTCTACAATGAGCAGTTCTTC. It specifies CASSQGLAVYNEQFF.

The CDR3 loop reads CASSPRQGVNEQFF. The CDR3 nucleotides are TGTGCCAGCAGCCCCAGACAGGGGGTGAATGAGCAGTTCTTC. This chain joins TRBV9 and TRBJ2-1; 9 bases match TRBD1. CDR1 and CDR2 from the germline V gene are SGDLS and YYNGEE. The CDR3 has 14 residues. Trimming took 4 bases from V and 7 from J; bases not matched to a gene: 6.

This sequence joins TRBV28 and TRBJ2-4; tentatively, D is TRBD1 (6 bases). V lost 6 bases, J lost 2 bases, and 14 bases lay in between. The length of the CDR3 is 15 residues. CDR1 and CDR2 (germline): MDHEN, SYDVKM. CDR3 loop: CASSLYGQPKNIQYF. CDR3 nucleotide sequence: TGTGCCAGCAGCCTCTACGGACAGCCCAAAAACATTCAGTACTTC.

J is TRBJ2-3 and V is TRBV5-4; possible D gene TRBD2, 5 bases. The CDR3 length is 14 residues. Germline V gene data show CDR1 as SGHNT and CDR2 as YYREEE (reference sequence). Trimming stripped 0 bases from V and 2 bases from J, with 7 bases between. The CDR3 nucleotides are TGTGCCAGCAGCTTGGACGGGGTCACAGATACGCAGTATTTT. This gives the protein CASSLDGVTDTQYF.

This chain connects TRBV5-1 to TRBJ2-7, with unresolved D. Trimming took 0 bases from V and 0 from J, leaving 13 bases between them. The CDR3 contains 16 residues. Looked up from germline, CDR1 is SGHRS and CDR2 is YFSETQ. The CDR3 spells CASSLGPQTSSYEQYF. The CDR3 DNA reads TGCGCCAGCAGCTTGGGTCCGCAAACGAGCTCCTACGAGCAGTACTTC.

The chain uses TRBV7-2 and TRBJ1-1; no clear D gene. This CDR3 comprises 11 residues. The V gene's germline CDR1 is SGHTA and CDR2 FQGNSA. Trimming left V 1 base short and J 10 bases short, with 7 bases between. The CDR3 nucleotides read TGTGCCAGCAGCTTAGTTCGGGGAGCTTTCTTT. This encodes CASSLVRGAFF.

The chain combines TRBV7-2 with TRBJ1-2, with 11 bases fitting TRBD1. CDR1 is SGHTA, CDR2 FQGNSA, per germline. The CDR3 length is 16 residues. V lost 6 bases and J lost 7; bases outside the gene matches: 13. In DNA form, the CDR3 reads TGTGCCAGCAGTCGATCAGGCGGACAGGGGGCGCCTGGCTACACCTTC. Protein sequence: CASSRSGGQGAPGYTF. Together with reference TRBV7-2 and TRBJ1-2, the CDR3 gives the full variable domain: GAGVSQSPSNKVTEKGKDVELRCDPISGHTALYWYRQSLGQGLEFLIYFQGNSAPDKSGLPSDRFSAERTGGSVSTLTIQRTQQEDSAVYLCASSRSGGQGAPGYTFGSGTRLTVV.

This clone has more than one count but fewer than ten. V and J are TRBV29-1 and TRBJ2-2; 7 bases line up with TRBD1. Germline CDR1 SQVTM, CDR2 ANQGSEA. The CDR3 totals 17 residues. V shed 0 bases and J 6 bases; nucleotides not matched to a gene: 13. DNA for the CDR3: TGCAGCGTTGAAGATCCAACTCGACAGGGTGGATCCGGGGAGCTGTTTTTT. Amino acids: CSVEDPTRQGGSGELFF.

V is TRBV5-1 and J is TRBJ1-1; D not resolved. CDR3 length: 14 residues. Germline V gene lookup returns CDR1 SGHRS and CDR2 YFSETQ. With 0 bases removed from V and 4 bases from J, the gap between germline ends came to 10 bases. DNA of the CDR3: TGCGCCAGCAGCTTGGGACACCAAGGCACTGAAGCTTTCTTT. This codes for CASSLGHQGTEAFF.

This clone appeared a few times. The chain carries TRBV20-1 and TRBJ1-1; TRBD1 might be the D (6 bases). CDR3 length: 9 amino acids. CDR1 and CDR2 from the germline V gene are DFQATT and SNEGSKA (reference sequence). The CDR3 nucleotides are TGCAGGGGGGCCACTGAAGCTTTCTTT. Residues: CRGATEAFF.

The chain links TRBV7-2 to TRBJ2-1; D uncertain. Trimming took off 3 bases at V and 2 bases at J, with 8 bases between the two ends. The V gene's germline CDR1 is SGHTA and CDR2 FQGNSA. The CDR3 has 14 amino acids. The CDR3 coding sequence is TGTGCCAGCAGCTTGCCCGGTCCCTACAATGAGCAGTTCTTC. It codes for CASSLPGPYNEQFF.

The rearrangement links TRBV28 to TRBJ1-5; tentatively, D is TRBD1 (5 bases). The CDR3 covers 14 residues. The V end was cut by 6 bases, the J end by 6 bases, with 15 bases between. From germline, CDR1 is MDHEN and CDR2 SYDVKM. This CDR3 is CASSKTVPGQPQHF. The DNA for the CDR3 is TGTGCCAGCAGCAAGACAGTGCCCGGTCAGCCCCAGCATTTT.

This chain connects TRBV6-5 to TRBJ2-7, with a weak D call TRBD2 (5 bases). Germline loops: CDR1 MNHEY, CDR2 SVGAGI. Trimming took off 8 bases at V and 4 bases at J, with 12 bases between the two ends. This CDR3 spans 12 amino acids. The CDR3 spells CASGRFRYEQYF. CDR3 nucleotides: TGTGCCAGCGGGAGATTTCGGTACGAGCAGTACTTC.

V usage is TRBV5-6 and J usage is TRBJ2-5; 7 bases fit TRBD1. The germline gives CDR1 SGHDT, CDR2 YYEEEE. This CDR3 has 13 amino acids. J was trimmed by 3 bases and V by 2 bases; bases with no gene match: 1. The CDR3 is CASSFGTEETQYF. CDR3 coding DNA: TGTGCCAGCAGCTTCGGGACAGAAGAGACCCAGTACTTC.